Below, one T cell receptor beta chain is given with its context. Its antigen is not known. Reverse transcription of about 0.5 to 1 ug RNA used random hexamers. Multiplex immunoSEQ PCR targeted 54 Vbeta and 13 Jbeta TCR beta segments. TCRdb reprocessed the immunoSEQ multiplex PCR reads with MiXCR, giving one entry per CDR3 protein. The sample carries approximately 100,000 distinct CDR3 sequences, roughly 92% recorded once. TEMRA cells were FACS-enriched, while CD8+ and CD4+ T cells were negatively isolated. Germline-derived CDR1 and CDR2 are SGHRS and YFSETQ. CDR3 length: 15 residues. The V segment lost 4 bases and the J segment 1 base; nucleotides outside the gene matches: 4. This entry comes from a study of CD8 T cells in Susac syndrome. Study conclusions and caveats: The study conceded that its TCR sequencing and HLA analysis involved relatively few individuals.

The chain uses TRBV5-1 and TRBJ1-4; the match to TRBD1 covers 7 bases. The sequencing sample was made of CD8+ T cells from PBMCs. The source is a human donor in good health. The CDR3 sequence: CASSLQGVTNEKLFF. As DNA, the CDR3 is TGCGCCAGCAGCCTTCAGGGGGTAACTAATGAAAAACTGTTTTTT.